Following are 28 T cell receptor beta chains from one sample sequenced in a study of blood T cell repertoires in COVID-19. This table comes from immunoSEQ multiplex PCR, and its TCRdb copy is limited to in-frame clones, with some not included. The top ten clones hold roughly 4% of a sample with about 20,000 clones, over 75% of them seen once. Material for sequencing was peripheral blood. Receptor source: a man aged 50-59 years with active COVID-19.

This chain uses TRBV2 with TRBJ2-1; 11 bases fit TRBD2. With V trimmed by 7 bases and J by 1 base, 6 bases remained unmatched. In germline, CDR1 is SNHLY, CDR2 FYNNEI. The CDR3 loop spans 16 amino acids. The CDR3 here is CASILAGGRSYNEQFF. The CDR3 region has the DNA TGTGCCAGCATCCTAGCGGGGGGCCGATCCTACAATGAGCAGTTCTTC. The entire variable domain, with the rest obtained from reference TRBV2 and TRBJ2-1, is as follows: EPEVTQTPSHQVTQMGQEVILRCVPISNHLYFYWYRQILGQKVEFLVSFYNNEISEKSEIFDDQFSVERPDGSNFTLKIRSTKLEDSAMYFCASILAGGRSYNEQFFGPGTRLTVL.

This chain joins TRBV5-1 and TRBJ2-7, with D maybe TRBD1 (5 bases). Per the germline V gene, CDR1 is SGHRS and CDR2 is YFSETQ. V was trimmed by 1 base and J by 4 bases, leaving 9 bases between them. This CDR3 has 13 amino acids. CDR3 amino acids: CASSLRQGYEQYF. DNA for the CDR3: TGCGCCAGCAGCTTGCGGCAGGGTTACGAGCAGTACTTC.

V and J are TRBV3-1 (or the pseudogene TRBV3-2) and TRBJ2-5; tentatively, D is TRBD2 (5 bases). Looked up from germline, CDR1 is LGHDT and CDR2 is YNNKEL (reference sequence). CDR3 length equals 11 residues. Between the trimmed V and J ends, which lost 3 bases and 9 bases, there was a span of 8 bases. In DNA form, the CDR3 reads TGTGCCAGCAGCCAGATCGGGGCCCAGTACTTC. Amino acid sequence: CASSQIGAQYF.

The rearrangement joins TRBV7-2 to TRBJ2-3; 7 bases match TRBD1. The germline V gene encodes CDR1 SGHTA and CDR2 FQGNSA. The length of the CDR3 is 14 residues. After removal of 5 bases from V and 2 bases from J, the junction contained 4 bases not matched to a gene. CDR3 region: CASSPDRSTDTQYF. CDR3 nucleotide sequence: TGTGCCAGCAGCCCGGACAGGTCCACAGATACGCAGTATTTT.

The gene calls are TRBV30 and TRBJ2-7; 12 nucleotides match TRBD1. V lost 2 bases and J lost 5; bases outside the gene matches: 4. Germline CDR1 reads GTSNPN; CDR2 reads SVGIG (reference sequence). This CDR3 is 14 amino acids long. DNA of the CDR3: TGTGCCTGGAGTCCGGGACAGGGGGCCCACGAGCAGTACTTC. Translating gives CAWSPGQGAHEQYF.

The chain links TRBV12-5 to TRBJ2-3; D is unclear. V lost 7 bases and J 1 base, leaving 6 bases between the germline ends. Germline V gene sequence: CDR1 LGHNT, CDR2 FRNRAP. CDR3 length: 12 amino acids. CDR3 sequence reads: CASVGRTDTQYF. The CDR3 DNA is TGTGCTAGTGTGGGCCGCACAGATACGCAGTATTTT.

This chain uses TRBV7-9 with TRBJ2-5; 8 nucleotides align to TRBD2. This CDR3 contains 17 residues. V shed 4 bases, J shed 7 bases, and the junction held 17 bases outside the gene matches. From germline, CDR1 is SEHNR and CDR2 FQNEAQ (reference sequence). The CDR3 is CASSSYQSSGGFGTQYF. Written as DNA, the CDR3 is TGTGCCAGCAGCTCTTACCAGTCCAGCGGGGGCTTCGGGACCCAGTACTTC.

The chain carries TRBV25-1 and TRBJ1-3; 8 nucleotides align to TRBD1. This CDR3 comprises 17 residues. Trimming cost V 3 bases and J 2 bases; bases outside gene matches: 9. Germline CDR1 is MGHDK and CDR2 is SYGVNS. The CDR3 loop is CASSEASKDRAGNTIYF. The DNA of the CDR3 is TGTGCCAGCAGTGAGGCTTCCAAGGACAGGGCTGGAAACACCATATATTTT.

The J gene is TRBJ1-6, the V gene TRBV28; D remains ambiguous. The CDR3 is 13 residues long. Trimming stripped 7 bases from V and 9 bases from J, with 13 bases between. The germline V gene encodes CDR1 MDHEN and CDR2 SYDVKM. The CDR3 DNA reads TGTGCCAGCACCCTGCCAGGTATTTCACCCCTCCACTTT. Protein sequence: CASTLPGISPLHF. Full variable domain (remainder filled in from reference TRBV28 and TRBJ1-6): DVKVTQSSRYLVKRTGEKVFLECVQDMDHENMFWYRQDPGLGLRLIYFSYDVKMKEKGDIPEGYSVSREKKERFSLILESASTNQTSMYLCASTLPGISPLHFGNGTRLTVT.

V is TRBV2 and J is TRBJ1-1; 11 bases fit TRBD1. CDR3 size: 15 residues. The trim removed 2 bases at V and 4 bases at J, leaving 3 bases unmatched. Germline V gene lookup returns CDR1 SNHLY and CDR2 FYNNEI. DNA for the CDR3: TGTGCCAGCAGTGAATTAGGGACAGGGGGCACTGAAGCTTTCTTT. Amino acid sequence: CASSELGTGGTEAFF.

In this sample, this clone turned up a few times. The chain has TRBV12-5 and TRBJ2-1; possible D gene TRBD1, 5 bases. Germline CDR1 is LGHNT and CDR2 is FRNRAP. V was cut by 3 bases and J by 5 bases, with 11 bases left in between. The CDR3 is made up of 14 amino acids. CDR3 in amino acids: CASGLGRADNEQFF. The CDR3 nucleotides read TGTGCTAGTGGTTTAGGCAGGGCGGACAATGAGCAGTTCTTC.

V usage is TRBV21-1 and J usage is TRBJ2-1; the table's D call TRBD1 went unverified against the DNA. TRBV21-1 is designated a pseudogene. This CDR3 contains 18 residues. CDR3 in amino acids: CASSKVPGVHISYNEQFF. The CDR3 nucleotides are TGTGCCAGCAGCAAAGTACCAGGGGTGCATATCTCCTACAATGAGCAGTTCTTC.

The chain uses TRBV15 and TRBJ2-5; no reliable D call. From germline, CDR1 is LNHNV and CDR2 YYDKDF (reference sequence). The CDR3 is made up of 14 amino acids. The V gene lost 1 base and the J gene lost 2 bases, with 8 bases spanning the gap. The CDR3 DNA is TGTGCCACCAGCAGAGTTACAAAACAAGAGACCCAGTACTTC. This gives the protein CATSRVTKQETQYF.

The chain links TRBV6-2 or TRBV6-3 to TRBJ2-5; D not certain. V was shortened by 2 bases and J by 0 bases, with 4 bases between the two germline ends. Germline assignment: CDR1 MNHEY and CDR2 SVGEGT. The CDR3 is 13 residues long. The CDR3 sequence is CASSYGNQETQYF. CDR3 DNA sequence: TGTGCCAGCAGTTACGGCAACCAAGAGACCCAGTACTTC.

V gene TRBV7-2 combines with J gene TRBJ2-1; a possible D gene is TRBD1 (6 bases). Trimming removed 2 bases at V and 6 bases at J, with 17 bases between. Germline V lookup: CDR1 SGHTA, CDR2 FQGNSA. This CDR3 is built from 16 residues. The CDR3 bases are TGTGCCAGCAGCTTAAACGGACAGCCAAGCTCCAATGAGCAGTTCTTC. Protein: CASSLNGQPSSNEQFF. The full variable domain, with the rest looked up from reference TRBV7-2 and TRBJ2-1, is GAGVSQSPSNKVTEKGKDVELRCDPISGHTALYWYRQSLGQGLEFLIYFQGNSAPDKSGLPSDRFSAERTGGSVSTLTIQRTQQEDSAVYLCASSLNGQPSSNEQFFGPGTRLTVL.

The chain is built from TRBV4-3 and TRBJ2-3; 13 nucleotides line up with TRBD2. The germline V gene has CDR1 LGHNA and CDR2 YSLEER. This CDR3 has 20 residues. The V and J ends lost 0 bases and 0 bases, in that order; junction bases with no gene match: 9. The CDR3 loop is CASSQDLATSGRTSTDTQYF. CDR3 coding DNA: TGCGCCAGCAGCCAAGATTTGGCGACTAGCGGGAGGACTAGCACAGATACGCAGTATTTT.

V is TRBV25-1 and J is TRBJ2-1; D perhaps matches TRBD2 (6 bases). CDR1 and CDR2 from the germline V gene are MGHDK and SYGVNS. Trimming took 10 bases from V and 8 from J, leaving 12 bases between them. CDR3 length equals 11 residues. The CDR3 region has the DNA TGTGCCACCCGGGGAGGAGATGAGCAGTTCTTC. It yields the protein CATRGGDEQFF.

This rearrangement joins TRBV5-1 to TRBJ2-7; D is undetermined. This CDR3 spans 14 amino acids. V lost 0 bases, J lost 3 bases, and 10 bases lay in between. Germline V gene sequence: CDR1 SGHRS, CDR2 YFSETQ. The CDR3 spells CASSLASGRYEQYF. The CDR3, as DNA: TGCGCCAGCAGCTTGGCTTCAGGTCGCTACGAGCAGTACTTC.

The rearrangement uses TRBV7-3 and TRBJ2-3, with D perhaps matching TRBD2 (5 bases). Trimming removed 3 bases at V and 4 bases at J, with 11 bases between. The CDR3 totals 14 residues. Germline loops: CDR1 SGHTA, CDR2 FQGTGA. The CDR3 sequence is CASSLGALADTQYF. The CDR3 coding sequence is TGTGCCAGCAGCTTGGGAGCGTTGGCAGATACGCAGTATTTT.

The count of this clone is one. V usage is TRBV6-6 and J usage is TRBJ1-5; TRBD1 is a possible D gene (5 bases). The germline V gene has CDR1 MNHNY and CDR2 SVGAGI (reference sequence). The ends were cut back, 5 bases at V and 3 bases at J, with 17 bases in the middle. The CDR3 has 16 amino acids. The CDR3 DNA follows: TGTGCCAGCAGTCTCCGGGGGACGGACAACAATCAGCCCCAGCATTTT. It translates to CASSLRGTDNNQPQHF.

This rearrangement joins TRBV4-1 to TRBJ1-1, with 7 positions matching TRBD1. The ends lost 0 bases at V and 3 bases at J; junction bases unmatched: 7. Germline CDR1 is MGHRA and CDR2 is YSYEKL. CDR3 length: 16 residues. The CDR3 loop is CASSQDSGTVYTEAFF. CDR3 nucleotide sequence: TGCGCCAGCAGCCAAGATTCCGGGACAGTCTACACTGAAGCTTTCTTT.

The chain couples TRBV30 to TRBJ1-5; TRBD1 agrees at 7 bases. Unmatched junction bases numbered 9, after V lost 0 bases and J lost 7 bases. Germline V gene sequence: CDR1 GTSNPN, CDR2 SVGIG (reference sequence). The CDR3 has 15 residues. DNA of the CDR3: TGTGCCTGGAGTGTACGACAGGGTATGCAACAGCCCCAGCATTTT. Protein product: CAWSVRQGMQQPQHF.

The CDR3 sequence is CASLGRGDTQYF. In DNA form, the CDR3 reads TGTGCCAGCCTCGGGAGGGGAGATACGCAGTATTTT. The chain links TRBV2 to TRBJ2-3; 8 bases line up with TRBD2. Germline assignment: CDR1 SNHLY and CDR2 FYNNEI. The CDR3 runs to 12 residues. Unmatched junction bases numbered 3, after V lost 8 bases and J lost 5 bases.

The chain links TRBV4-1 to TRBJ1-2, with D maybe TRBD1 (5 bases). Germline assignment: CDR1 MGHRA and CDR2 YSYEKL. The V end was cut by 0 bases, the J end by 8 bases, with 13 bases between. The CDR3 has 14 residues. CDR3 loop: CASSQEGAGRGYTF. CDR3 in DNA: TGCGCCAGCAGCCAAGAAGGGGCAGGGCGAGGCTACACCTTC.

This chain's CDR3 is CASSSGGSGNTIYF. CDR3 nucleotide sequence: TGTGCCAGCAGCTCGGGGGGGTCTGGAAACACCATATATTTT. V gene TRBV7-9 combines with J gene TRBJ1-3, with a tentative D call TRBD1 (5 bases). V lost 4 bases, J lost 1 base, and 8 bases lay in between. The CDR3 is made up of 14 amino acids. Looked up from germline, CDR1 is SEHNR and CDR2 is FQNEAQ (reference sequence). The full variable domain, in which reference TRBV7-9 and TRBJ1-3 provide the parts outside the CDR3, is DTGVSQNPRHKITKRGQNVTFRCDPISEHNRLYWYRQTLGQGPEFLTYFQNEAQLEKSRLLSDRFSAERPKGSFSTLEIQRTEQGDSAMYLCASSSGGSGNTIYFGEGSWLTVV.

This chain joins TRBV19 and TRBJ2-1, with 9 positions matching TRBD2. V trimming: 5 bases; J trimming: 3 bases; junction bases outside the gene matches: 8. The CDR3 extends over 16 amino acids. CDR1 and CDR2 from the germline V gene are LNHDA and SQIVND (reference sequence). Written as DNA, the CDR3 is TGTGCCAGTAGTCGGCCGGGACTAGCCGGCTACAATGAGCAGTTCTTC. Encoded protein: CASSRPGLAGYNEQFF.

This chain links TRBV19 with TRBJ1-2; tentative D call: TRBD1 (5 bases). The CDR3 has 16 residues. CDR1 and CDR2 (germline): LNHDA, SQIVND (reference sequence). V was clipped by 3 bases and J by 3 bases, with 17 bases between them. CDR3 loop: CASSITPPDSYYGYTF. In DNA, the CDR3 is TGTGCCAGTAGTATTACCCCGCCCGACAGTTACTATGGCTACACCTTC.

The chain is built from TRBV4-2 and TRBJ1-3; no firm D call. The CDR3 loop spans 13 amino acids. V was cut by 1 base and J by 4 bases, with 5 bases left in between. The V gene's germline CDR1 is LGHNA and CDR2 YNFKEQ. CDR3 bases: TGTGCCAGCAGCCAAGGCAGGGGAAACACCATATATTTT. It is translated as CASSQGRGNTIYF.